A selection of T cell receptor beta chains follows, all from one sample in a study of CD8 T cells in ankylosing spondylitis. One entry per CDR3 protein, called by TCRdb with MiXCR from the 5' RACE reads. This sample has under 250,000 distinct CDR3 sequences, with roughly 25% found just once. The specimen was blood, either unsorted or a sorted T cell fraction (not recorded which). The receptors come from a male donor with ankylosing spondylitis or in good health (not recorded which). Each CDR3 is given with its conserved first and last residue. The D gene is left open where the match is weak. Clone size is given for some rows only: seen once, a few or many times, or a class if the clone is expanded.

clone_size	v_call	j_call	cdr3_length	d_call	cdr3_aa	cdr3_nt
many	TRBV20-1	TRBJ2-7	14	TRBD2	CSARALSGRGEQYF	TGCAGTGCTAGAGCTCTTAGCGGGAGAGGCGAGCAGTACTTC
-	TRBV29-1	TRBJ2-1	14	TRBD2	CSVDWGSGRYEQFF	TGCAGCGTTGATTGGGGTAGCGGGAGGTATGAGCAGTTCTTC
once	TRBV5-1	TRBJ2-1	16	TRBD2	CASRPKLAGPTFEQFF	TGCGCCAGCCGCCCAAAATTAGCGGGGCCCACTTTTGAGCAGTTCTTC
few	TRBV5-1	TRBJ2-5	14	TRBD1	CASSRTGGSKTQYF	TGCGCCAGCAGCCGGACAGGGGGCAGCAAGACCCAGTACTTC
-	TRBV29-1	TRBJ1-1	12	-	CSVGQMNTEAFF	TGCAGCGTTGGACAGATGAACACTGAAGCTTTCTTT
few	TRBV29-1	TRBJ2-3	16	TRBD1	CSVALGTGGLGDTQYF	TGCAGCGTCGCCTTGGGGACAGGGGGCTTGGGAGATACGCAGTATTTT
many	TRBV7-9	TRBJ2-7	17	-	CASSWFGGSGYTYEQYF	TGTGCCAGCAGCTGGTTCGGCGGCAGCGGATATACCTACGAGCAGTACTTC
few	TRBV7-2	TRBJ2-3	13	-	CASSPRTTDTQYF	TGTGCCAGCAGCCCTCGGACCACAGATACGCAGTATTTT
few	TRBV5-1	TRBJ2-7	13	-	CASSPDKGYEQYF	TGCGCCAGCAGCCCGGACAAGGGCTACGAGCAGTACTTC
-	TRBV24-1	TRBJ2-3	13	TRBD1	CATETGGTDTQYF	TGTGCCACCGAGACAGGGGGAACAGATACGCAGTATTTT
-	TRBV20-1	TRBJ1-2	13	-	CSAGTAEDGGYTF	TGCAGTGCTGGGACGGCTGAAGATGGAGGCTACACCTTC
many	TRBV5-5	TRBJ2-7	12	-	CASSLSLYEQYF	TGTGCCAGCAGCTTGTCCCTCTACGAGCAGTACTTC
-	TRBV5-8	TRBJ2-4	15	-	CASSLEQVAKNIQYF	TGTGCCAGCAGCTTGGAACAGGTAGCCAAAAACATTCAGTACTTC
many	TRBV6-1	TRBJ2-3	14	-	CASSLAPVTDTQYF	TGTGCCAGCAGTCTAGCGCCGGTCACAGATACGCAGTATTTT
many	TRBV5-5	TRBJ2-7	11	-	CASSLFGEQYF	TGTGCCAGCAGCTTGTTCGGGGAGCAGTACTTC
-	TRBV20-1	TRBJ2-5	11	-	CSVAFQETQYF	TGCAGTGTGGCCTTTCAAGAGACCCAGTACTTC